The 20 T cell receptor beta chains presented below share a single source sample, sequenced in a study of blood T cell repertoires in COVID-19. Using immunoSEQ multiplex PCR, the repertoire was profiled, and TCRdb retains in-frame clones only, with some absent. The sample consists of 45,000 to 55,000 clones, roughly three quarters of them appearing once. The material sequenced was peripheral blood. The receptors were sampled from a human donor with active or convalescent COVID-19. The donor label of this sample is uncertain.

This sequence joins TRBV6-5 and TRBJ2-2; 9 nucleotides agree with TRBD2. The CDR3 covers 14 residues. V lost 7 bases, J lost 1 base, and 1 base stayed unmatched. Per germline, CDR1 MNHEY and CDR2 SVGAGI. The CDR3 sequence: CASKLAGNTGELFF. The CDR3 nucleotides read TGTGCCAGCAAACTAGCGGGGAACACCGGGGAGCTGTTTTTT.

The rearrangement links TRBV19 to TRBJ2-7, with 7 bases lining up with TRBD1. CDR3 length equals 13 residues. The V and J ends lost 5 bases and 11 bases, in that order; junction bases with no gene match: 12. CDR1 LNHDA and CDR2 SQIVND come from the germline V gene (reference sequence). CDR3: CASSPRDSRGEYF. The CDR3 DNA reads as TGTGCCAGTAGTCCCCGGGACAGCCGGGGAGAGTACTTC.

The J gene is TRBJ1-2, the V gene TRBV9; 11 nucleotides line up with TRBD1. Germline V lookup: CDR1 SGDLS, CDR2 YYNGEE. CDR3 length: 17 amino acids. V lost 3 bases, J lost 4 bases, and 11 bases stayed unmatched. The CDR3 sequence is CASSAEFRDRGIYGYTF. In DNA form, the CDR3 reads TGTGCCAGCAGCGCCGAGTTCCGGGACAGGGGGATCTATGGCTACACCTTC.

The rearrangement joins TRBV3-1 (or the pseudogene TRBV3-2) to TRBJ2-1, with D possibly TRBD1 on 5 matching bases. V lost 4 bases and J lost 6, with 16 bases in between. The CDR3 has 15 residues. Germline CDR1 reads LGHDT; CDR2 reads YNNKEL (reference sequence). The CDR3 reads CASSLSGPRANEQFF. The CDR3 DNA reads as TGTGCCAGCAGCCTCTCCGGCCCCAGGGCCAATGAGCAGTTCTTC.

This chain links TRBV30 with TRBJ1-6; D is uncertain. This CDR3 comprises 12 residues. CDR1 is GTSNPN and CDR2 is SVGIG in the germline V gene (reference sequence). V lost 1 base and J 5 bases, leaving 3 bases between the germline ends. In DNA, the CDR3 is TGTGCCTGGAGTGGAGATAATTCACCCCTCCACTTT. This encodes CAWSGDNSPLHF.

This chain uses TRBV7-2 with TRBJ2-3; D gene uncertain. Trimming removed 5 bases at V and 5 bases at J, with 11 bases between. CDR1 and CDR2 (germline): SGHTA, FQGNSA. The CDR3 runs 13 residues. The CDR3 region is CASSAHKRDTQYF. The CDR3 nucleotides are TGTGCCAGCAGCGCCCACAAAAGAGATACGCAGTATTTT.

The rearrangement joins TRBV5-5 to TRBJ2-2; 7 nucleotides line up with TRBD1. V lost 3 bases, J lost 2 bases, and 4 bases stayed unmatched. CDR1 and CDR2 (germline): SGHKS, YYEKEE (reference sequence). The CDR3 is 15 amino acids. The CDR3 DNA is TGTGCCAGCAGCTCCGACAGGGTAAACACCGGGGAGCTGTTTTTT. It translates to CASSSDRVNTGELFF. The whole variable domain, filled in from reference TRBV5-5 and TRBJ2-2, reads DAGVTQSPTHLIKTRGQQVTLRCSPISGHKSVSWYQQVLGQGPQFIFQYYEKEERGRGNFPDRFSARQFPNYSSELNVNALLLGDSALYLCASSSDRVNTGELFFGEGSRLTVL.

V gene TRBV29-1 combines with J gene TRBJ2-3, with 10 bases matching TRBD2. The J segment lost 2 bases and the V segment lost 6 bases, leaving 11 bases of the junction unmatched. This CDR3 spans 16 amino acids. Germline CDR1 and CDR2: SQVTM and ANQGSEA. CDR3 DNA sequence: TGCAGCGTCGTCAAACTAGCGGGGTGGTACACAGATACGCAGTATTTT. It encodes CSVVKLAGWYTDTQYF.

On this clone: Other nucleotide sequences in the sample specify the same CDR3. DNA for the CDR3: TGTGCCAGTAGTTTTGGGACAGGGACAGATACGCAGTATTTT. It encodes CASSFGTGTDTQYF. The chain recombines TRBV19 with TRBJ2-3; TRBD1 matches 9 bases. The V and J ends lost 5 bases and 3 bases, in that order; junction bases with no gene match: 3. There are 14 residues in the CDR3. The germline gives CDR1 LNHDA, CDR2 SQIVND (reference sequence).

The chain recombines TRBV5-4 with TRBJ1-1; D might be TRBD1 (5 bases). Germline V lookup: CDR1 SGHNT, CDR2 YYREEE (reference sequence). The CDR3 is made up of 14 amino acids. V lost 6 bases and J lost 4, with 16 bases in between. Here the CDR3 reads CASISQGGITEAFF. The CDR3 nucleotides read TGTGCCAGCATTTCTCAGGGTGGGATCACTGAAGCTTTCTTT.

The chain couples TRBV7-2 to TRBJ1-2; D is unresolved. V was trimmed by 5 bases and J by 0 bases, leaving 13 bases between them. Germline CDR1 is SGHTA and CDR2 is FQGNSA. This CDR3 has 15 residues. The CDR3 region has the DNA TGTGCCAGCAGCCTCTTAGAGAATCCTAACTATGGCTACACCTTC. Residues: CASSLLENPNYGYTF. The variable domain in full, with the rest retrieved from reference TRBV7-2 and TRBJ1-2, is GAGVSQSPSNKVTEKGKDVELRCDPISGHTALYWYRQSLGQGLEFLIYFQGNSAPDKSGLPSDRFSAERTGGSVSTLTIQRTQQEDSAVYLCASSLLENPNYGYTFGSGTRLTVV.

This chain connects TRBV6-5 to TRBJ2-3, with 10 bases matching TRBD1. The germline V gene has CDR1 MNHEY and CDR2 SVGAGI. This CDR3 is 15 amino acids long. V lost 6 bases, J lost 0 bases, and 3 bases stayed unmatched. Here the CDR3 reads CASSRQGASTDTQYF. The CDR3 coding sequence is TGTGCCAGCAGCCGACAGGGGGCAAGCACAGATACGCAGTATTTT.

The chain couples TRBV29-1 to TRBJ1-1; 7 nucleotides align to TRBD1. Trimming cost V 0 bases and J 3 bases; bases outside gene matches: 10. The germline gives CDR1 SQVTM, CDR2 ANQGSEA. There are 16 residues in the CDR3. The CDR3 reads CSVEDFVWQGDTEAFF. CDR3 bases: TGCAGCGTTGAAGATTTCGTTTGGCAGGGGGACACTGAAGCTTTCTTT.

The rearrangement uses TRBV20-1 and TRBJ2-7; 7 bases match TRBD2. CDR1 and CDR2 from the germline V gene are DFQATT and SNEGSKA (reference sequence). The CDR3 extends over 11 amino acids. CDR3 bases: TGCAGCGGGGGGACTCGCTACGAGCAGTACTTC. Protein: CSGGTRYEQYF.

V is TRBV5-1 and J is TRBJ2-3; tentatively, D is TRBD1 (5 bases). Trimming stripped 0 bases from V and 0 bases from J, with 11 bases between. This CDR3 region has 16 residues. CDR1 is SGHRS and CDR2 is YFSETQ in the germline V gene. CDR3 sequence: CASSLEGDGSTDTQYF. CDR3 DNA: TGCGCCAGCAGCTTGGAAGGGGATGGGAGCACAGATACGCAGTATTTT.

The chain couples TRBV6-2 or TRBV6-3 to TRBJ2-3; D gene ambiguous. This CDR3 is built from 15 residues. Germline values: CDR1 MNHEY, CDR2 SVGEGT. V lost 1 base, J lost 4 bases, and 12 bases lay in between. The DNA for the CDR3 is TGTGCCAGCAGTTACTTCCAGATGTCGTCAGATACGCAGTATTTT. This gives the protein CASSYFQMSSDTQYF.

The chain combines TRBV9 with TRBJ2-2; D is unclear. The germline V and J ends were trimmed by 0 bases and 4 bases, with 10 bases remaining between them. This CDR3 is built from 15 residues. Germline V lookup: CDR1 SGDLS, CDR2 YYNGEE. The CDR3 reads CASSVAPATTGELFF. The DNA for the CDR3 is TGTGCCAGCAGCGTAGCTCCAGCGACCACCGGGGAGCTGTTTTTT.

This chain joins TRBV12-3 or TRBV12-4 and TRBJ2-7, with 8 bases matching TRBD1. The V segment lost 8 bases and the J segment 3 bases; nucleotides outside the gene matches: 3. This CDR3 has 12 residues. For the CDR3, the DNA is TGTGCCAGCCGCGGACAGGGCTACGAGCAGTACTTC. This sequence encodes CASRGQGYEQYF.

There are a few counts of this clone. This chain joins TRBV24-1 and TRBJ2-3, with D tentatively TRBD2 (7 bases). The CDR3 totals 13 residues. Germline V gene data show CDR1 as KGHDR and CDR2 as SFDVKD. Between the trimmed V and J ends, which lost 12 bases and 3 bases, there was a span of 15 bases. The CDR3, as DNA: TGTGCCTCCACAGGGCGGGGGACAGATACGCAGTATTTT. Translated, it gives CASTGRGTDTQYF.

The V gene is TRBV4-3, the J gene TRBJ2-7, with D tentatively TRBD2 (5 bases). This CDR3 region has 15 residues. V gave up 3 bases and J gave up 0 bases, with 12 bases separating them. Per the germline V gene, CDR1 is LGHNA and CDR2 is YSLEER. The CDR3 loop is CASSQAPGSSYEQYF. CDR3 in DNA: TGCGCCAGCAGCCAGGCGCCGGGGAGCTCCTACGAGCAGTACTTC.